The T cell receptor beta chain described here comes from a study of shared clonotypes between healthy human individuals. This clone was seen a single time. TCRdb keeps only in-frame clones here, not all; method: immunoSEQ multiplex PCR. Of 2 million to 2.5 million clones listed, 80% to 95% are singletons. The sequence was obtained from a man aged 18 to 30 in good health. Some clones in this sample may be carry-over from other donors' samples. The material sequenced was naive CD4+ T cells from PBMCs. Subset specified: CD45RA+ positively selected.

CDR3 in amino acids: CSVDRGRGEQFF. CDR3 nucleotide sequence: TGCAGCGTTGATAGAGGTCGGGGTGAGCAGTTCTTC. The rearrangement uses TRBV29-1 and TRBJ2-1, with D possibly matching TRBD2 (5 bases). The CDR3 consists of 12 residues. Trimming stripped 3 bases from V and 9 bases from J, with 12 bases between. Per germline, CDR1 SQVTM and CDR2 ANQGSEA.